This T cell receptor (beta chain) was observed in a study of identical twins. Points from the study as a whole: The more abundant beta clonotypes in cord blood had fewer insertions, and memory repertoires did not show this.

The V gene's germline CDR1 is DFQATT and CDR2 SNEGSKA (reference sequence). The CDR3 sequence is 13 residues long. Trimming cost V 5 bases and J 2 bases, with 10 bases left between them. TCRdb re-called the 5' RACE reads with MiXCR, one entry per CDR3 protein. The table records hundreds of thousands of distinct CDR3 sequences, roughly 18% of them present only once. Details on this clonotype: Antigen unknown.

These data were also filed under a second study, of T cells expressing NK-cell markers.

V and J are TRBV20-1 and TRBJ2-1; D possibly uses TRBD1 or TRBD2 (6 bases each). The sequence was obtained from a woman younger than 35 in good health. The source material was PBMCs. CDR3 bases: TGCAGTGCTCCGGGGGCCGCCTACAATGAGCAGTTCTTC. Translating gives CSAPGAAYNEQFF.